A selection of T cell receptor beta chains follows, all from one sample in a study of T cell clonotyping in hematopoietic cell transplantation. Clones were read by immunoSEQ multiplex PCR, and TCRdb kept only the in-frame ones, dropping some. The table records 65,000 to 75,000 clones, around 94% of them present only once. Material: peripheral blood mononuclear cells. The receptors shown here come from a man aged 45-65 years in good health. Some clones in this sample may be carry-over from other donors' samples. Each CDR3 is given with its conserved first and last residue. D genes are given only for firm matches. Clone size is shown for a subset of rows, as once, few, many or a class of expanded clone.

clone_size | j_call | v_call | d_call | cdr3_aa | cdr3_nt
- | TRBJ2-7 | TRBV10-3 | - | CAIGQSSYEQYF | TGTGCCATCGGACAGAGCTCCTACGAGCAGTACTTC
- | TRBJ2-3 | TRBV7-9 | TRBD1 | CASSKTGAGTDTQYF | TGTGCCAGCAGCAAGACAGGGGCAGGCACAGATACGCAGTATTTT
- | TRBJ2-7 | TRBV14 | - | CASSQGRNYEQYF | TGTGCCAGCAGCCAAGGACGGAACTACGAGCAGTACTTC
- | TRBJ1-6 | TRBV7-2 | - | CASSPGGTYNSPLHF | TGTGCCAGCAGCCCAGGAGGGACGTATAATTCACCCCTCCACTTT
- | TRBJ2-7 | TRBV10-3 | - | CAIRATESSYEQYF | TGTGCCATCAGAGCGACAGAGAGCTCCTACGAGCAGTACTTC
- | TRBJ2-1 | TRBV5-4 | TRBD1 | CASSPRTGHNEQFF | TGTGCCAGCAGCCCTAGGACAGGTCACAATGAGCAGTTCTTC
- | TRBJ2-3 | TRBV6-5 | TRBD2 | CASSSGTSGSITQYF | TGTGCCAGCAGTTCCGGGACTAGCGGTTCGATTACGCAGTATTTT
- | TRBJ1-6 | TRBV10-3 | TRBD1 | CATNSGQGAGGDSPLHF | TGTGCCACCAACTCTGGACAGGGGGCTGGAGGGGATTCACCCCTCCACTTT
- | TRBJ1-4 | TRBV6-6 | - | CASSQGKLFF | TGTGCCAGCAGTCAGGGAAAACTGTTTTTT
- | TRBJ2-7 | TRBV6-6 | - | CASSSPNSQGLEQYF | TGTGCCAGCAGTTCGCCCAACTCGCAGGGGCTCGAGCAGTACTTC
- | TRBJ1-1 | TRBV7-3 | TRBD1 | CASSVQGARDTEAFF | TGTGCCAGCAGCGTACAGGGGGCGCGGGACACTGAAGCTTTCTTT
- | TRBJ2-4 | TRBV2 | TRBD1 | CASSPTGGASNIQYF | TGTGCCAGCAGTCCAACAGGGGGCGCATCAAACATTCAGTACTTC
- | TRBJ2-7 | TRBV6-1 | TRBD1 | CASTKPGQGSEQYF | TGTGCCAGTACCAAACCGGGACAGGGGAGCGAGCAGTACTTC
- | TRBJ1-4 | TRBV6-1 | - | CATNLGGGGYEKLFF | TGTGCCACCAATCTAGGGGGAGGGGGATATGAAAAACTGTTTTTT
- | TRBJ1-2 | TRBV9 | - | CASSVEGRGEVGYTF | TGTGCCAGCAGCGTAGAGGGTCGGGGGGAGGTTGGCTACACCTTC
- | TRBJ2-7 | TRBV7-9 | - | CASSRPGTLVTYEQYF | TGTGCCAGCAGCCGTCCCGGGACACTCGTTACCTACGAGCAGTACTTC
few | TRBJ1-5 | TRBV6-5 | - | CASSYAANQPQHF | TGTGCCAGCAGTTACGCAGCAAATCAGCCCCAGCATTTT
- | TRBJ2-2 | TRBV29-1 | - | CSVGFLGVNTGELFF | TGCAGCGTTGGTTTTCTGGGGGTGAACACCGGGGAGCTGTTTTTT
- | TRBJ2-2 | TRBV5-1 | TRBD1 | CASSLIRDRGSGELFF | TGCGCCAGCAGCCTGATCCGGGACAGGGGATCCGGGGAGCTGTTTTTT
- | TRBJ2-6 | TRBV2 | - | CASSASGANVLTF | TGTGCCAGCAGCGCCTCCGGGGCCAACGTCCTGACTTTC
- | TRBJ1-5 | TRBV19 | - | CASSSDRLGRQPQHF | TGTGCCAGTAGTTCCGACAGGTTAGGACGTCAGCCCCAGCATTTT
- | TRBJ2-2 | TRBV11-2 | - | CASRLSNTGELFF | TGTGCCAGCCGACTATCGAACACCGGGGAGCTGTTTTTT
- | TRBJ2-7 | TRBV5-8 | TRBD1 | CASSVGGTGASEQYF | TGTGCCAGCAGCGTGGGGGGGACAGGGGCCAGCGAGCAGTACTTC
- | TRBJ2-1 | TRBV14 | TRBD2 | CASSHLAGANEQFF | TGTGCCAGCAGCCATCTAGCGGGGGCCAATGAGCAGTTCTTC
- | TRBJ1-5 | TRBV27 | - | CASSLDVGQPQHF | TGTGCCAGCAGTCTGGATGTCGGTCAGCCCCAGCATTTT
- | TRBJ1-5 | TRBV5-6 | - | CASSLGSSGQPQHF | TGTGCCAGCAGCTTGGGGTCTAGCGGTCAGCCCCAGCATTTT
- | TRBJ2-5 | TRBV6-6 | TRBD1 | CASSYDRGGETQYF | TGTGCCAGCAGTTACGACAGGGGGGGAGAGACCCAGTACTTC
- | TRBJ1-1 | TRBV28 | - | CASRHNPGAGITFF | TGTGCCAGCAGACATAACCCGGGGGCCGGCATAACTTTCTTT
once | TRBJ1-1 | TRBV28 | - | CASSSSIWNTEAFF | TGTGCCAGCAGTTCCTCCATCTGGAACACTGAAGCTTTCTTT
- | TRBJ2-7 | TRBV6-5 | - | CASSYGISYEQYF | TGTGCCAGCAGTTACGGTATTTCCTACGAGCAGTACTTC
- | TRBJ1-3 | TRBV9 | - | CASSPRTINLGNTIYF | TGTGCCAGCAGCCCCCGAACCATTAATTTGGGAAACACCATATATTTT
- | TRBJ2-7 | TRBV5-1 | - | CASSLTTGPYEQYF | TGCGCCAGCAGCTTAACGACGGGACCCTACGAGCAGTACTTC
- | TRBJ1-3 | TRBV5-1 | TRBD1 | CASSVGQVGNTIYF | TGCGCCAGCAGCGTGGGACAGGTCGGAAACACCATATATTTT
- | TRBJ1-5 | TRBV19 | - | CASSREMQPQHF | TGTGCCAGTAGTCGGGAAATGCAGCCCCAGCATTTT
few | TRBJ1-2 | TRBV4-1 | TRBD1 | CASSQDPAMTGIYGYTF | TGCGCCAGCAGCCAAGATCCGGCTATGACAGGGATCTATGGCTACACCTTC
once | TRBJ1-3 | TRBV5-1 | - | CASSLGGSSSGNTIYF | TGCGCCAGCAGCTTGGGGGGCAGTAGCTCTGGAAACACCATATATTTT
- | TRBJ1-2 | TRBV10-3 | - | CAISEPKRANYGYTF | TGTGCCATCAGTGAGCCGAAGCGGGCCAACTATGGCTACACCTTC
- | TRBJ2-7 | TRBV4-1 | - | CASSRIPLTVTYEQYF | TGCGCCAGCAGCCGGATTCCCTTGACAGTTACCTACGAGCAGTACTTC
- | TRBJ2-7 | TRBV6-1 | - | CASSELAGEQYF | TGTGCCAGCAGTGAGTTAGCAGGCGAGCAGTACTTC
- | TRBJ1-2 | TRBV5-1 | - | CASSLGLMEGNPGYTF | TGCGCCAGCAGCTTAGGTCTAATGGAGGGTAATCCGGGCTACACCTTC
- | TRBJ2-7 | TRBV29-1 | - | CSVQEGGTYEQYF | TGCAGCGTTCAAGAGGGGGGTACCTACGAGCAGTACTTC
- | TRBJ1-1 | TRBV29-1 | TRBD1 | CSAMGQQNTEAFF | TGCAGCGCAATGGGACAGCAGAACACTGAAGCTTTCTTT
few | TRBJ2-7 | TRBV27 | TRBD1 | CASSLSLGTGPYEQYF | TGTGCCAGCAGTTTATCGCTCGGGACAGGGCCCTACGAGCAGTACTTC
- | TRBJ1-1 | TRBV23-1 | - | CASSQSGYSSGRVEAFF | TGCGCCAGCAGTCAATCGGGTTATTCTTCTGGGCGGGTTGAAGCTTTCTTT
- | TRBJ1-6 | TRBV6-1 | - | CASSVGGLYNSPLHF | TGTGCCAGCAGTGTCGGGGGACTCTATAATTCACCCCTCCACTTT
- | TRBJ1-2 | TRBV6-1 | TRBD1 | CASSESGGPISGYTF | TGTGCCAGCAGTGAATCAGGGGGCCCCATAAGTGGCTACACCTTC
- | TRBJ1-2 | TRBV21-1 | - | CASSMGDRDRDYGYTF | TGTGCCAGCAGCATGGGGGACCGCGACAGGGACTATGGCTACACCTTC
once | TRBJ1-5 | TRBV28 | TRBD1 | CASRLALSGGQPQHF | TGTGCCAGCAGACTCGCGCTCTCAGGGGGCCAGCCCCAGCATTTT
- | TRBJ2-7 | TRBV6-5 | TRBD2 | CASTSGYEQYF | TGTGCCAGCACTAGCGGCTACGAGCAGTACTTC
- | TRBJ2-7 | TRBV7-9 | - | CASSSSPGSYEQYF | TGTGCCAGCAGTTCTAGCCCAGGCTCCTACGAGCAGTACTTC
once | TRBJ2-3 | TRBV28 | - | CASSPSGDTQYF | TGTGCCAGCAGTCCGAGCGGGGATACGCAGTATTTT
- | TRBJ2-5 | TRBV14 | TRBD2 | CASSHPAEGLARDRGTQYF | TGTGCCAGCAGCCATCCCGCCGAGGGACTAGCGCGGGACCGTGGGACCCAGTACTTC